This entry concerns a single T cell receptor (beta chain). It was with a sample-barcoded 5' primer and a J-beta primer mix that a second PCR of roughly 7 to 12 cycles was run. TCRdb used MiXCR to reprocess the 5' RACE reads, holding one entry per CDR3 protein. Here the sample spans 550,000 to 600,000 distinct CDR3 sequences, roughly a quarter being singletons. This sample is part of a study of blood T cells in healthy people across ages. The germline V and J ends were trimmed by 0 bases and 3 bases, with 9 bases remaining between them. The CDR3 has 15 amino acids. In germline, CDR1 is SGDLS, CDR2 YYNGEE.

The sequenced material came from blood. The rearrangement uses TRBV9 and TRBJ2-2; D unclear. The TCR sequence derives from a woman aged 70-85 years in good health. CDR3 amino acids: CASSVEFRDTGELFF. The CDR3 DNA is TGTGCCAGCAGCGTAGAGTTCCGGGACACCGGGGAGCTGTTTTTT.